This passage covers 31 T cell receptor beta chains from one sample sequenced in a study of blood T cell repertoires in COVID-19. The data were produced by immunoSEQ multiplex PCR, yet TCRdb's version contains in-frame clones alone and is incomplete. Of 65,000 to 90,000 clones in the sample, 83% were seen once. Sequencing was performed on peripheral blood. These receptors all come from a woman over 75 with acute or convalescent COVID-19.

This clone was counted between two and nine times. This chain joins TRBV5-1 and TRBJ1-3; D ambiguous. The CDR3 sequence is 10 residues long. Trimming cost V 10 bases and J 9 bases, with 11 bases left between them. Germline loops: CDR1 SGHRS, CDR2 YFSETQ. CDR3 sequence reads: CAPRRATIYF. CDR3 in DNA: TGCGCCCCCCGGAGGGCCACCATATATTTT.

This clone has only one observation. The chain employs TRBV10-3 and TRBJ2-7, with 8 nucleotides matching TRBD1. From germline, CDR1 is ENHRY and CDR2 SYGVKD. The CDR3 runs to 14 residues. The junction had 6 bases not matched to a gene; V was cut back by 6 bases and J by 2 bases. CDR3 DNA sequence: TGTGCCATCAGGGGACAGGTTCAAACCTACGAGCAGTACTTC. Its translation is CAIRGQVQTYEQYF.

This chain uses TRBV29-1 with TRBJ2-3; 10 positions agree with TRBD2. V shed 3 bases and J 1 base; nucleotides not matched to a gene: 1. This CDR3 contains 14 residues. Germline loops: CDR1 SQVTM, CDR2 ANQGSEA. The CDR3: CSVEGTSGTDTQYF. The CDR3 nucleotides read TGCAGCGTTGAGGGGACTAGCGGCACAGATACGCAGTATTTT.

CDR3 amino acids: CASSLQGMTEAFF. Here the CDR3 DNA reads TGTGCCAGCAGCTTGCAGGGGATGACTGAAGCTTTCTTT. The V and J genes are TRBV5-6 and TRBJ1-1, with D perhaps TRBD1 (6 bases). Looked up from germline, CDR1 is SGHDT and CDR2 is YYEEEE. CDR3 size: 13 residues. Deletions cut 1 base from V and 5 bases from J, with 9 bases between.

The chain is built from TRBV2 and TRBJ2-1; D possibly corresponds to TRBD2 (6 bases). The CDR3 is 14 amino acids. V shed 8 bases and J shed 2 bases, with 13 bases lying between them. The V gene's germline CDR1 is SNHLY and CDR2 FYNNEI. The CDR3 nucleotides are TGTGCCAGCGGCGCTAGCGCTGCCTACAATGAGCAGTTCTTC. Protein sequence: CASGASAAYNEQFF.

CDR3 coding DNA: TGTGCCACCTCAAAAGGGGTCAGCACTGAAGCTTTCTTT. This gives the protein CATSKGVSTEAFF. This sequence joins TRBV24-1 and TRBJ1-1, with D possibly TRBD1 on 5 matching bases. Germline V CDR1 and CDR2: KGHDR, SFDVKD. V lost 9 bases to trimming and J lost 4 bases, with 14 bases between them. There are 13 residues in the CDR3.

The V and J genes are TRBV5-1 and TRBJ2-3; 10 bases line up with TRBD2. Per the germline V gene, CDR1 is SGHRS and CDR2 is YFSETQ. V shed 3 bases and J 5 bases; nucleotides not matched to a gene: 6. The CDR3 loop spans 15 amino acids. In DNA form, the CDR3 reads TGCGCCAGCAGCTGGGGGACTAGCGCTGGAGATACGCAGTATTTT. The encoded protein is CASSWGTSAGDTQYF.

This chain links TRBV28 with TRBJ2-7; 8 positions agree with TRBD2. Germline V lookup: CDR1 MDHEN, CDR2 SYDVKM. The CDR3 is 16 amino acids. V shed 6 bases, J shed 5 bases, and the junction held 15 bases outside the gene matches. CDR3 sequence: CASSPHWGAGVNEQYF. DNA of the CDR3: TGTGCCAGCAGCCCCCACTGGGGAGCGGGAGTCAACGAGCAGTACTTC.

The chain uses TRBV7-2 and TRBJ1-2, with 12 bases identical to TRBD1. V lost 1 base, J lost 1 base, and 10 bases stayed unmatched. Germline V gene lookup returns CDR1 SGHTA and CDR2 FQGNSA. The CDR3 length is 19 residues. For the CDR3, the DNA is TGTGCCAGCAGCTTAGACCCTCCGGGACAGGGGGCGCGTAACTATGGCTACACCTTC. Translation gives CASSLDPPGQGARNYGYTF.

In DNA, the CDR3 is TGTGCCAGCAGACTAGCGGGAGGGCCTCACAATGAGCAGTTCTTC. It codes for CASRLAGGPHNEQFF. The chain carries TRBV6-5 and TRBJ2-1; TRBD2 matches 13 bases. V lost 6 bases to trimming and J lost 5 bases; unmatched junction nucleotides: 4. The germline gives CDR1 MNHEY, CDR2 SVGAGI. The CDR3 length is 15 residues.

The rearrangement uses TRBV28 and TRBJ1-3; no clear D. Germline CDR1 MDHEN, CDR2 SYDVKM. Trimming left V 6 bases short and J 8 bases short, with 14 bases between. This CDR3 region has 13 residues. CDR3 DNA: TGTGCCAGCAGCCGGTTCGGGTTGGACACCATATATTTT. Translation: CASSRFGLDTIYF.

The chain employs TRBV12-5 and TRBJ2-7; D is perhaps TRBD2 (7 bases). Germline-derived CDR1 and CDR2 are LGHNT and FRNRAP. The CDR3 covers 14 residues. V was clipped by 7 bases and J by 10 bases, with 23 bases between them. CDR3: CASVPGTTGGGQYF. In nucleotides, the CDR3 is TGTGCTAGTGTTCCCGGGACAACGGGCGGGGGACAGTACTTC.

The chain joins TRBV6-1 to TRBJ1-5; weak D call: TRBD1 (5 bases). CDR1 and CDR2 (germline): MNHNS, SASEGT. This CDR3 has 16 amino acids. V was clipped by 2 bases and J by 6 bases, with 17 bases between them. CDR3 sequence (DNA): TGTGCCAGCAGTGAACCCCCGCGGGGGGTGGTTCAGCCCCAGCATTTT. Amino acids: CASSEPPRGVVQPQHF.

The chain is built from TRBV6-6 and TRBJ2-7; 10 bases are a match to TRBD1. Germline CDR1 reads MNHNY; CDR2 reads SVGAGI (reference sequence). The trim removed 4 bases at V and 3 bases at J, leaving 3 bases unmatched. The CDR3 totals 14 residues. CDR3 DNA: TGTGCCAGCAGTTGGAGGACAGGGGGCTACGAGCAGTACTTC. This gives the protein CASSWRTGGYEQYF.

V is TRBV19 and J is TRBJ2-1, with D tentatively TRBD1 (6 bases). There are 16 residues in the CDR3. The germline V gene encodes CDR1 LNHDA and CDR2 SQIVND (reference sequence). Trimming left V 5 bases short and J 2 bases short, with 16 bases between. The CDR3 protein is CASSHDQGRTYNEQFF. Written as DNA, the CDR3 is TGTGCCAGTAGTCACGATCAGGGGCGGACCTACAATGAGCAGTTCTTC.

Points on this clone: It is unclear where the CDR3 begins or ends on the DNA, so no DNA is shown, and the CDR3 is as TCRdb lists it. The chain combines TRBV21-1 with TRBJ2-3; the listed D gene, TRBD2, was not tested against the DNA. TRBV21-1 is tagged as a pseudogene. The CDR3 is 16 residues long, ends included. The CDR3 sequence: CASSKVPGVGPGTQYF.

CDR3 DNA sequence: TGTGCCACCAGTGAGACTCTAGCAAAAGGATACAATGAGCAGTTCTTC. This encodes CATSETLAKGYNEQFF. This chain joins TRBV24-1 and TRBJ2-1, with D possibly being TRBD2 (5 bases). The CDR3 is 16 amino acids. V shed 4 bases and J shed 4 bases, with 16 bases lying between them. Germline values: CDR1 KGHDR, CDR2 SFDVKD.

V is TRBV5-4 and J is TRBJ2-3; maybe TRBD1 (6 bases). V lost 3 bases, J lost 1 base, and 9 bases lay in between. The CDR3 has 14 residues. Per germline, CDR1 SGHNT and CDR2 YYREEE (reference sequence). The CDR3 DNA reads TGTGCCAGCAGCTCAAAGGGGGGCACAGATACGCAGTATTTT. Translation gives CASSSKGGTDTQYF.

The chain employs TRBV3-1 (or the pseudogene TRBV3-2) and TRBJ2-1; D gene ambiguous. Trimming took 4 bases from V and 10 from J, leaving 11 bases between them. CDR3 length: 12 residues. Germline CDR1 and CDR2: LGHDT and YNNKEL (reference sequence). The CDR3, as DNA: TGTGCCAGCAGCCCGGTGGGCGCCGAGCAGTTCTTC. It is translated as CASSPVGAEQFF.

The chain joins TRBV30 to TRBJ1-2; D might be TRBD1 (6 bases). Germline lookup yields CDR1 GTSNPN and CDR2 SVGIG (reference sequence). The CDR3 runs 12 residues. Between the trimmed V and J ends, which lost 3 bases and 4 bases, there was a span of 9 bases. DNA of the CDR3: TGTGCCTGGAGCAGGGGTCTCTATGGCTACACCTTC. It encodes CAWSRGLYGYTF.

The rearrangement joins TRBV25-1 to TRBJ1-2, with 7 bases fitting TRBD1. Germline assignment: CDR1 MGHDK and CDR2 SYGVNS. The length of the CDR3 is 14 residues. Trimming at V came to 2 bases and at J to 6 bases, leaving 6 bases not matched to a gene. CDR3 protein: CASSEGGQPNGYTF. The CDR3, as DNA: TGTGCCAGCAGTGAAGGGGGACAGCCTAATGGCTACACCTTC.

This chain connects TRBV19 to TRBJ2-1; 11 bases fit TRBD2. V trimming: 1 base; J trimming: 5 bases; junction bases outside the gene matches: 4. The CDR3 has 16 residues. Germline V lookup: CDR1 LNHDA, CDR2 SQIVND (reference sequence). CDR3 in DNA: TGTGCCAGTAGTATAGGGCCTAGCGGGAGGAACAATGAGCAGTTCTTC. It specifies CASSIGPSGRNNEQFF.

The V and J genes are TRBV9 and TRBJ1-1; 8 bases fit TRBD1. CDR3 length equals 14 residues. The germline CDR1 and CDR2 sequences are SGDLS and YYNGEE. CDR3 DNA: TGTCAGGGGGCGAACGGACAGGTTATGGCTGAAGCTTTCTTT. It codes for CQGANGQVMAEAFF. The whole variable domain, remainder taken from reference TRBV9 and TRBJ1-1, is DSGVTQTPKHLITATGQRVTLRCSPRSGDLSVYWYQQSLDQGLQFLIQYYNGEERAKGNILERFSAQQFPDLHSELNLSSLELGDSALYFCQGANGQVMAEAFFGQGTRLTVV.

This clone was observed once. V is TRBV4-2 and J is TRBJ2-1; TRBD2 aligns across 11 bases. The CDR3 runs 16 residues. Germline V CDR1 and CDR2: LGHNA, YNFKEQ. The ends lost 0 bases at V and 9 bases at J; junction bases unmatched: 7. The CDR3 sequence: CASSQEQGLAAVEQFF. For the CDR3, the DNA is TGTGCCAGCAGCCAAGAGCAGGGACTAGCGGCGGTTGAGCAGTTCTTC.

The DNA for the CDR3 is TGTGCCAGCAGCTTACTGTCCAGGGGCTATGGCTACACCTTC. It yields the protein CASSLLSRGYGYTF. The V gene is TRBV7-2, the J gene TRBJ1-2; D is possibly TRBD1 (6 bases). Per the germline V gene, CDR1 is SGHTA and CDR2 is FQGNSA. The CDR3 sequence is 14 residues long. V lost 2 bases, J lost 4 bases, and 11 bases lay in between. The full variable domain, in which reference TRBV7-2 and TRBJ1-2 provide the parts outside the CDR3, is GAGVSQSPSNKVTEKGKDVELRCDPISGHTALYWYRQSLGQGLEFLIYFQGNSAPDKSGLPSDRFSAERTGGSVSTLTIQRTQQEDSAVYLCASSLLSRGYGYTFGSGTRLTVV.

The CDR3, as DNA: TGTGCCACCAGCAGAGGGGGGACAGGGCTCACTGAAGCTTTCTTT. Protein product: CATSRGGTGLTEAFF. The chain combines TRBV15 with TRBJ1-1; TRBD1 agrees at 9 bases. V shed 1 base and J 4 bases; nucleotides not matched to a gene: 4. The germline gives CDR1 LNHNV, CDR2 YYDKDF (reference sequence). The CDR3 sequence is 15 residues long. Combining the CDR3 with reference TRBV15 and TRBJ1-1 gives the whole variable domain DAMVIQNPRYQVTQFGKPVTLSCSQTLNHNVMYWYQQKSSQAPKLLFHYYDKDFNNEADTPDNFQSRRPNTSFCFLDIRSPGLGDTAMYLCATSRGGTGLTEAFFGQGTRLTVV.

The chain recombines TRBV18 with TRBJ2-3; TRBD2 matches 10 bases. This CDR3 is built from 17 residues. Losses at the gene ends were 3 bases for V and 5 bases for J; bases not matched to a gene: 11. Per the germline V gene, CDR1 is KGHSH and CDR2 is LQKENI. CDR3 region: CASSPSLAGFSGDTQYF. DNA of the CDR3: TGTGCCAGCTCACCTTCACTAGCGGGATTTTCGGGAGATACGCAGTATTTT.

The rearrangement joins TRBV7-2 to TRBJ2-2, with TRBD2 as a possible D gene (5 bases). Germline-derived CDR1 and CDR2 are SGHTA and FQGNSA. Trimming left V 1 base short and J 5 bases short, with 17 bases between. This CDR3 is built from 17 residues. The CDR3 is CASSLVVRASTTGELFF. The CDR3 nucleotides are TGTGCCAGCAGCTTAGTTGTTCGGGCTAGCACAACCGGGGAGCTGTTTTTT.

A note on this clone: At one boundary the junction diverges from the germline segment, which might be a read error. This chain uses TRBV7-7 with TRBJ2-5, with unresolved D. The CDR3 is 13 residues long. Germline V gene sequence: CDR1 SSHAT, CDR2 FNYEAQ (reference sequence). The DNA for the CDR3 is TGTGCTAGCAGCTTAGGGCCCCAAGAGACCCAGTACTTC. It yields the protein CASSLGPQETQYF.

The chain joins TRBV5-1 to TRBJ1-1; 10 bases map to TRBD1. V shed 3 bases and J 5 bases; nucleotides not matched to a gene: 4. The CDR3 sequence is 14 residues long. The germline CDR1 and CDR2 sequences are SGHRS and YFSETQ. CDR3: CASSSGTGDTEAFF. The CDR3 DNA reads TGCGCCAGCAGCTCCGGGACAGGGGATACTGAAGCTTTCTTT.

This rearrangement joins TRBV5-4 to TRBJ1-1; D is perhaps TRBD1 (6 bases). V lost 1 base to trimming and J lost 2 bases, with 15 bases between them. This CDR3 contains 16 residues. Germline V gene lookup returns CDR1 SGHNT and CDR2 YYREEE (reference sequence). The CDR3: CASSLSAQGDNTEAFF. CDR3 in DNA: TGTGCCAGCAGCTTGTCGGCACAGGGAGACAACACTGAAGCTTTCTTT.